This note documents a single T cell receptor beta chain sequence. Its cognate antigen is unknown. This sample is part of a study of beta chain features in type 1 diabetes. Study results and limitations: The study notes PCR might favor shorter templates equally in patients and controls. Researchers report that Type 1 diabetes patients had moderately but significantly shorter TCRB CDR3s across all four CD4+ subsets.

TCRB transcripts that were expressed got sequenced, as all of the isolated RNA had been reverse transcribed. About 3.57 million reads, on average, came from each naive, central memory and regulatory T cell sample. Libraries were prepared by immunoSEQ multiplex PCR; TCRdb keeps only in-frame clonotypes and omits some of them. Of under 300,000 clones listed, around 25% are singletons. The length of the CDR3 is 15 residues. Germline V gene data show CDR1 as ENHRY and CDR2 as SYGVKD. Unmatched junction bases numbered 8, after V lost 4 bases and J lost 6 bases. Source material: naive CD4+ T cells from blood. The clonotype originates from a woman in her twenties or thirties with type 1 diabetes. This sequence joins TRBV10-3 and TRBJ1-2; the match to TRBD1 covers 10 bases. The CDR3 DNA sequence: TGTGCCATCAGTGGACCGGGACAGGGGAAAGATGGCTACACCTTC. Translation: CAISGPGQGKDGYTF.